Sequencing of this TCR beta chain was carried out in a study of memory CD4+ T cells and cytomegalovirus serostatus. Study results and caveats: A US-trained random forest predicted CMV serostatus with median AUC around 0.9.

CDR1 MNHNS and CDR2 SASEGT come from the germline V gene. The germline V and J ends were trimmed by 3 bases and 5 bases, with 13 bases remaining between them. CDR3 length equals 14 residues. In the original workflow: Out-of-frame sequences were removed, leaving 2 million to 2.5 million distinct TCRbeta sequences. Clones were read by immunoSEQ multiplex PCR, and TCRdb kept only the in-frame ones, dropping some. V, J and clone size derive from that table, while D and trimming were established from the DNA sequence. This table has about 25,000 clones, about 71% appearing once. Of note for this clone: As yet, its antigen is unknown.

Single viable CD3+CD4+CD8-CD45RO+ cells were sorted as the memory CD4+ T cells. The sample taken for sequencing was memory CD4+ T cells from blood. This sequence was found in an adult in good health and CMV-seronegative. The chain combines TRBV6-1 with TRBJ2-5; no clear D gene. CDR3 residues: CASSEFLGSETQYF. CDR3 nucleotides: TGTGCCAGCAGTGAGTTTTTGGGTTCGGAGACCCAGTACTTC.